Each of the 29 T cell receptor beta chains below was sequenced from the same sample in a study of T cells in localized non-small cell lung cancer. Sequenced by immunoSEQ multiplex PCR; TCRdb stores in-frame clones only, minus some. The data hold 40,000 or so clones, with approximately 80% observed a single time. The material sequenced was peripheral blood, taken before any cancer treatment. The receptors here all came from a male donor at least 60 years old with stage III squamous cell lung carcinoma.

This clone was detected a few times. The chain is built from TRBV30 and TRBJ2-1, with 11 bases identical to TRBD2. V lost 5 bases to trimming and J lost 8 bases; unmatched junction nucleotides: 5. The CDR3 loop spans 13 amino acids. From germline, CDR1 is GTSNPN and CDR2 SVGIG (reference sequence). This CDR3 reads CAWGSGGAHEQFF. DNA of the CDR3: TGTGCCTGGGGTAGCGGGGGGGCCCATGAGCAGTTCTTC.

The gene calls are TRBV19 and TRBJ2-1; 10 bases are shared with TRBD2. CDR1 is LNHDA, CDR2 SQIVND, per germline (reference sequence). Trimming at V came to 6 bases and at J to 8 bases, leaving 10 bases not matched to a gene. The CDR3 is made up of 15 amino acids. In nucleotides, the CDR3 is TGTGCCAGTAGCGGGGGTCCTAGCGGGAGCGATGAGCAGTTCTTC. This encodes CASSGGPSGSDEQFF.

The chain is built from TRBV11-2 and TRBJ1-1; perhaps TRBD1 as D (6 bases). The V end was cut by 1 base, the J end by 2 bases, with 11 bases between. The CDR3 has 15 amino acids. Germline V gene data show CDR1 as SGHAT and CDR2 as FQNNGV. The CDR3 nucleotides are TGTGCCAGCAGCTTAGTCCCAGGGGCCAACACTGAAGCTTTCTTT. Encoded protein: CASSLVPGANTEAFF. Complete variable domain (other parts from reference TRBV11-2 and TRBJ1-1): EAGVAQSPRYKIIEKRQSVAFWCNPISGHATLYWYQQILGQGPKLLIQFQNNGVVDDSQLPKDRFSAERLKGVDSTLKIQPAKLEDSAVYLCASSLVPGANTEAFFGQGTRLTVV.

The chain has TRBV7-9 and TRBJ2-5, with TRBD2 identical over 8 bases. Germline V lookup: CDR1 SEHNR, CDR2 FQNEAQ (reference sequence). This CDR3 region has 11 residues. Trimming took 5 bases from V and 11 from J; bases not matched to a gene: 4. In DNA form, the CDR3 reads TGTGCCAGCAGCATCCAGCGGGAGCAGTACTTC. It is translated as CASSIQREQYF.

This clone was recorded once. The chain employs TRBV14 and TRBJ1-2, with TRBD1 as a possible D gene (6 bases). The germline V and J ends were trimmed by 4 bases and 0 bases, with 15 bases remaining between them. CDR3 length equals 16 residues. Germline V CDR1 and CDR2: SGHDN, FVKESK. CDR3 nucleotides: TGTGCCAGCAGCCGGAACGACAGGCTAACTAACTATGGCTACACCTTC. Its protein product is CASSRNDRLTNYGYTF.

The gene calls are TRBV29-1 and TRBJ2-5; D is possibly TRBD2 (5 bases). The ends were cut back, 6 bases at V and 5 bases at J, with 7 bases in the middle. The CDR3 is made up of 10 amino acids. The germline V gene has CDR1 SQVTM and CDR2 ANQGSEA. The CDR3 protein is CSVGMETQYF. The DNA of the CDR3 is TGCAGCGTCGGGATGGAGACCCAGTACTTC.

The CDR3 spells CASSIGRINDQLFF. The CDR3 DNA follows: TGTGCCAGTAGTATAGGGCGGATTAATGATCAACTGTTTTTT. The V gene is TRBV19, the J gene TRBJ1-4; D remains unclear. Trimming removed 1 base from V and 12 bases from J, with 15 bases in between. The CDR3 totals 14 residues. CDR1 is LNHDA, CDR2 SQIVND, per germline (reference sequence).

The CDR3 region is CSVEGAGKSSGGYTF. The CDR3 nucleotides are TGCAGCGTTGAAGGGGCCGGGAAATCCTCCGGGGGCTACACCTTC. The chain couples TRBV29-1 to TRBJ1-2, with no clear D. Germline V gene data show CDR1 as SQVTM and CDR2 as ANQGSEA. V was trimmed by 1 base and J by 8 bases, leaving 20 bases between them. The CDR3 spans 15 residues.

The rearrangement joins TRBV20-1 to TRBJ2-5; D unclear. Trimming left V 6 bases short and J 1 base short, with 3 bases between. Germline CDR1 is DFQATT and CDR2 is SNEGSKA (reference sequence). This CDR3 has 10 amino acids. The CDR3 here is CSALQETQYF. The CDR3, as DNA: TGCAGTGCACTCCAAGAGACCCAGTACTTC.

V gene TRBV7-9 combines with J gene TRBJ2-6; 10 bases agree with TRBD1. The V gene's germline CDR1 is SEHNR and CDR2 FQNEAQ (reference sequence). Unmatched junction bases numbered 10, after V lost 7 bases and J lost 4 bases. This CDR3 region has 17 residues. The CDR3 loop reads CASTLGTGDSGANVLTF. The CDR3 DNA sequence: TGTGCCAGCACCCTCGGGACAGGGGATTCAGGGGCCAACGTCCTGACTTTC. The variable domain in full, with the rest retrieved from reference TRBV7-9 and TRBJ2-6, is DTGVSQNPRHKITKRGQNVTFRCDPISEHNRLYWYRQTLGQGPEFLTYFQNEAQLEKSRLLSDRFSAERPKGSFSTLEIQRTEQGDSAMYLCASTLGTGDSGANVLTFGAGSRLTVL.

The chain carries TRBV7-9 and TRBJ2-6; D gene ambiguous. In germline, CDR1 is SEHNR, CDR2 FQNEAQ (reference sequence). The CDR3 is 13 amino acids. The germline V and J ends were trimmed by 4 bases and 0 bases, with 1 base remaining between them. The CDR3 region is CASSSSGANVLTF. The CDR3 region has the DNA TGTGCCAGCAGCTCCTCTGGGGCCAACGTCCTGACTTTC.

This chain joins TRBV7-9 and TRBJ2-7; 7 bases match TRBD2. Germline-derived CDR1 and CDR2 are SEHNR and FQNEAQ (reference sequence). V shed 3 bases, J shed 6 bases, and the junction held 8 bases outside the gene matches. This CDR3 is built from 14 residues. The DNA of the CDR3 is TGTGCCAGCAGCTTGGGAGGGACCCTCGGCGAGCAGTACTTC. Encoded protein: CASSLGGTLGEQYF.

V gene TRBV29-1 combines with J gene TRBJ2-5, with D possibly being TRBD2 (6 bases). The J call could be wrong; TRBJ2-7 is a better fit for the DNA end. The CDR3 consists of 14 residues. Germline values: CDR1 SQVTM, CDR2 ANQGSEA. CDR3 sequence reads: CSVGVGGSSYEQYF. The CDR3 DNA reads TGCAGCGTTGGAGTGGGAGGAAGCTCCTACGAGCAGTACTTC.

The V and J genes are TRBV6-5 and TRBJ2-2, with D maybe TRBD1 (6 bases). The CDR3 length is 15 residues. V was clipped by 5 bases and J by 5 bases, with 15 bases between them. Germline V gene sequence: CDR1 MNHEY, CDR2 SVGAGI. CDR3 DNA sequence: TGTGCCAGCAGTCCCCAGGGGTTGCGGACCGGGGAGCTGTTTTTT. It yields the protein CASSPQGLRTGELFF.

The rearrangement links TRBV7-9 to TRBJ2-2; D remains ambiguous. The CDR3 covers 14 residues. Germline CDR1 reads SEHNR; CDR2 reads FQNEAQ (reference sequence). Trimming removed 7 bases from V and 5 bases from J, with 14 bases in between. CDR3 sequence: CASTSTPGTGELFF. For the CDR3, the DNA is TGTGCCAGCACCTCTACTCCCGGAACCGGGGAGCTGTTTTTT. Based on the CDR3 plus reference TRBV7-9 and TRBJ2-2, the full variable domain is DTGVSQNPRHKITKRGQNVTFRCDPISEHNRLYWYRQTLGQGPEFLTYFQNEAQLEKSRLLSDRFSAERPKGSFSTLEIQRTEQGDSAMYLCASTSTPGTGELFFGEGSRLTVL.

This chain links TRBV6-5 with TRBJ2-3, with 8 nucleotides matching TRBD2. Germline values: CDR1 MNHEY, CDR2 SVGAGI. The CDR3 is 15 amino acids. Unmatched junction bases numbered 10, after V lost 5 bases and J lost 6 bases. CDR3 residues: CASSPTRGGSDTQYF. CDR3 DNA: TGTGCCAGCAGTCCTACCCGGGGGGGGAGTGATACGCAGTATTTT.

The chain employs TRBV2 and TRBJ2-7; 11 bases map to TRBD2. The V gene end was trimmed by 5 bases and the J gene end by 2 bases; junction bases not matched to a gene: 5. Germline V gives CDR1 SNHLY, CDR2 FYNNEI. This CDR3 spans 15 amino acids. The CDR3 sequence: CASSSGTSGPYEQYF. The CDR3 region has the DNA TGTGCCAGCAGTTCCGGGACTAGCGGACCCTACGAGCAGTACTTC. Full variable domain (rest looked up from reference TRBV2 and TRBJ2-7): EPEVTQTPSHQVTQMGQEVILRCVPISNHLYFYWYRQILGQKVEFLVSFYNNEISEKSEIFDDQFSVERPDGSNFTLKIRSTKLEDSAMYFCASSSGTSGPYEQYFGPGTRLTVT.

This clone occurred once. The chain couples TRBV9 to TRBJ2-6; D remains unclear. Germline V CDR1 and CDR2: SGDLS, YYNGEE. This CDR3 region has 15 residues. V was trimmed by 3 bases and J by 0 bases, leaving 7 bases between them. The DNA for the CDR3 is TGTGCCAGCAGCGCCTACAGCTCTGGGGCCAACGTCCTGACTTTC. It yields the protein CASSAYSSGANVLTF.

This clone was recorded a few times. The chain recombines TRBV2 with TRBJ1-1, with TRBD1 as a possible D gene (6 bases). In germline, CDR1 is SNHLY, CDR2 FYNNEI. Trimming pared 3 bases from V and 3 bases from J, leaving 14 bases between. The CDR3 sequence is 15 residues long. The CDR3: CASSEGARAYTEAFF. DNA of the CDR3: TGTGCCAGCAGTGAGGGGGCCAGGGCCTACACTGAAGCTTTCTTT.

V gene TRBV5-8 combines with J gene TRBJ2-2; D is uncertain. CDR3 size: 14 residues. V was cut by 2 bases and J by 3 bases, with 8 bases left in between. Per the germline V gene, CDR1 is SGHTS and CDR2 is YDEGEE. The CDR3 loop reads CASSFGGYTGELFF. The DNA for the CDR3 is TGTGCCAGCAGCTTCGGCGGATACACCGGGGAGCTGTTTTTT.

The chain is built from TRBV5-5 and TRBJ1-1; D gene uncertain. The CDR3 runs to 16 residues. The germline CDR1 and CDR2 sequences are SGHKS and YYEKEE (reference sequence). Trimming left V 2 bases short and J 0 bases short, with 14 bases between. The DNA for the CDR3 is TGTGCCAGCAGCTTCGGAGGAAATGGGATGAACACTGAAGCTTTCTTT. This translates into CASSFGGNGMNTEAFF.

V and J are TRBV5-1 and TRBJ2-1; 13 bases line up with TRBD2. Per germline, CDR1 SGHRS and CDR2 YFSETQ. Losses at the gene ends were 3 bases for V and 8 bases for J; bases not matched to a gene: 5. This CDR3 has 15 residues. Here the CDR3 DNA reads TGCGCCAGCAGCTCGGGACTAGCGGGATTGGATGAGCAGTTCTTC. As protein: CASSSGLAGLDEQFF.

This CDR3 is CASSEYTRGGNIQYF. The CDR3 DNA reads as TGTGCCAGCAGTGAATATACCAGGGGAGGTAACATTCAGTACTTC. The V gene is TRBV25-1, the J gene TRBJ2-4, with D tentatively TRBD1 or TRBD2 (6 bases each). Trimming took 0 bases from V and 7 from J, leaving 13 bases between them. The CDR3 length is 15 residues. CDR1 MGHDK and CDR2 SYGVNS come from the germline V gene. Supplemented by reference TRBV25-1 and TRBJ2-4, the full variable domain reads EADIYQTPRYLVIGTGKKITLECSQTMGHDKMYWYQQDPGMELHLIHYSYGVNSTEKGDLSSESTVSRIRTEHFPLTLESARPSHTSQYLCASSEYTRGGNIQYFGAGTRLSVL.

This chain links TRBV19 with TRBJ1-5; 7 positions match TRBD1. The V gene's germline CDR1 is LNHDA and CDR2 SQIVND (reference sequence). V shed 5 bases, J shed 7 bases, and the junction held 5 bases outside the gene matches. This CDR3 is 13 amino acids long. The CDR3 reads CASSSRGTQPQHF. The CDR3 coding sequence is TGTGCCAGTAGTTCCAGGGGGACGCAGCCCCAGCATTTT.

CDR3 nucleotide sequence: TGTGCCAGCAGTGAATATGAAGTGGGACTAGGGGAGACCCAGTACTTC. It codes for CASSEYEVGLGETQYF. The chain is built from TRBV2 and TRBJ2-5, with 8 bases fitting TRBD2. Germline CDR1 reads SNHLY; CDR2 reads FYNNEI. This CDR3 spans 16 amino acids. With V trimmed by 2 bases and J by 5 bases, 10 bases remained unmatched.

By share of the sample, this clone is large. The chain couples TRBV9 to TRBJ2-2, with 7 bases matching TRBD1. CDR1 is SGDLS, CDR2 YYNGEE, per germline. V gave up 3 bases and J gave up 4 bases; unmatched junction bases: 12. CDR3 size: 17 residues. In DNA, the CDR3 is TGTGCCAGCAGCGCACCATCTGACAGGGCTGGCACCGGGGAGCTGTTTTTT. Residues: CASSAPSDRAGTGELFF.

The chain is built from TRBV11-1 and TRBJ2-5, with D possibly being TRBD1 or TRBD2 (5 bases each). CDR3 length: 14 residues. V was pared by 3 bases and J by 11 bases, with 19 bases between. In germline, CDR1 is SGHAT, CDR2 FQDESV (reference sequence). The CDR3 nucleotides read TGTGCCAGCAGCTTGGGACGTGGGGCGAGGGAGCAGTACTTC. Translating gives CASSLGRGAREQYF.

This rearrangement joins TRBV18 to TRBJ1-3; no firm D call. This CDR3 spans 15 amino acids. V shed 3 bases and J shed 0 bases, with 9 bases lying between them. CDR1 is KGHSH and CDR2 is LQKENI in the germline V gene. The CDR3 DNA follows: TGTGCCAGCTCACCCCCTGGGAACTCTGGAAACACCATATATTTT. This codes for CASSPPGNSGNTIYF.

V and J are TRBV4-1 and TRBJ2-7; the D gene is possibly TRBD1 (5 bases). This CDR3 is 14 amino acids long. V was cut by 1 base and J by 1 base, with 8 bases left in between. Germline lookup yields CDR1 MGHRA and CDR2 YSYEKL. The CDR3 coding sequence is TGCGCCAGCAGCCAAGTACAGGATTCCTACGAGCAGTACTTC. Translation gives CASSQVQDSYEQYF.